In its sample, the clone carrying this T cell receptor beta chain was seen a few times. Its antigen is not known. One entry per CDR3 protein results from TCRdb running MiXCR on the 5' RACE reads. The sample holds 400,000 or so distinct CDR3 sequences, 20% seen once. The entry originates in a study of T-cell memory formation after mild COVID-19. Study outcomes and limitations: A second wave expanding day 15 to 37 was CD4+-biased; contracting clones were balanced.

The V and J ends lost 1 base and 4 bases respectively, with 17 bases between them. Per the germline V gene, CDR1 is DFQATT and CDR2 is SNEGSKA (reference sequence). CDR3 size: 16 residues. The specimen sequenced was PBMCs or a T cell subset sorted from them (not recorded which). The TCR comes from an adult woman who had mild COVID-19 (a few samples of this study predate the infection). Cell type and time point are not known. The rearrangement links TRBV20-1 to TRBJ2-1; D not certain. CDR3 loop: CSARAVGRIFYNEQFF. As DNA, the CDR3 is TGCAGTGCTAGAGCCGTAGGACGGATTTTTTACAATGAGCAGTTCTTC.